One and the same sample provided the 29 T cell receptor beta chains below, sequenced in a study of resident and recirculating memory T cells in vitiligo. Assay: immunoSEQ multiplex PCR; the TCRdb copy retains only in-frame clones and omits some. The sample records tens of thousands of clones, roughly 94% being singletons. What was sequenced was blood. These receptors were taken from a male donor with vitiligo.

The rearrangement uses TRBV5-4 and TRBJ2-1; TRBD2 might be the D (6 bases). This CDR3 contains 13 residues. Germline values: CDR1 SGHNT, CDR2 YYREEE (reference sequence). V dropped 4 bases and J dropped 8 bases, with 13 bases sitting between them. The CDR3 loop is CASSPWGGDEQFF. DNA for the CDR3: TGTGCCAGCAGCCCGTGGGGCGGGGATGAGCAGTTCTTC.

CDR3 sequence reads: CASSLGGQGEKLFF. CDR3 coding DNA: TGTGCCAGCAGCTTAGGTGGACAGGGTGAAAAACTGTTTTTT. This chain links TRBV7-2 with TRBJ1-4, with 8 bases identical to TRBD1. Germline lookup yields CDR1 SGHTA and CDR2 FQGNSA. The V segment lost 1 base and the J segment 7 bases; nucleotides outside the gene matches: 2. This CDR3 spans 14 amino acids.

The chain has TRBV9 and TRBJ2-1; 8 bases are shared with TRBD2. The V gene's germline CDR1 is SGDLS and CDR2 YYNGEE. The CDR3 runs 15 residues. Trimming took 4 bases from V and 8 from J; bases not matched to a gene: 11. The CDR3 coding sequence is TGTGCCAGCAGCACCCGACTAGCGAGTAAGGATGAGCAGTTCTTC. Amino acids: CASSTRLASKDEQFF.

This clone was seen only once. The J gene is TRBJ2-3, the V gene TRBV9, with 7 bases matching TRBD1. CDR3 length: 16 residues. Trimming at V came to 3 bases and at J to 0 bases, leaving 7 bases not matched to a gene. In germline, CDR1 is SGDLS, CDR2 YYNGEE. The CDR3 sequence: CASSGNRGPSTDTQYF. The CDR3, as DNA: TGTGCCAGCAGCGGTAACAGGGGTCCTAGCACAGATACGCAGTATTTT.

CDR3: CASSLMRGQGTEKLFF. In DNA form, the CDR3 reads TGTGCCAGCAGCTTAATGAGGGGACAGGGGACTGAAAAACTGTTTTTT. J is TRBJ1-4 and V is TRBV11-2, with 10 positions matching TRBD1. The CDR3 is made up of 16 amino acids. J gave up 7 bases and V 2 bases, and 7 bases lay outside the gene matches. Germline CDR1 SGHAT, CDR2 FQNNGV.

In regard to this clone: Germline and junction disagree at one end, which may indicate a read error. CDR3 amino acids: CAGSGRRDTQYF. CDR3 DNA: TGTGCCGGCAGCGGGAGGCGAGATACGCAGTATTTT. The V call is TRBV6-6, the J call TRBJ2-3, with 9 bases that match TRBD2. The CDR3 has 12 residues. The germline gives CDR1 MNHNY, CDR2 SVGAGI (reference sequence).

The rearrangement links TRBV18 to TRBJ2-7; tentatively, D is TRBD1 (6 bases). CDR3 size: 16 residues. The V gene's germline CDR1 is KGHSH and CDR2 LQKENI. V shed 0 bases and J shed 2 bases, with 14 bases lying between them. CDR3 loop: CASSPPEVGQTYEQYF. The DNA for the CDR3 is TGTGCCAGCTCACCACCGGAAGTGGGACAAACCTACGAGCAGTACTTC.

The chain couples TRBV11-2 to TRBJ2-7, with 8 bases that match TRBD2. From germline, CDR1 is SGHAT and CDR2 FQNNGV. CDR3 length: 15 residues. Trimming cost V 5 bases and J 0 bases; bases outside gene matches: 6. CDR3: CASSTISGNSYEQYF. The CDR3 DNA is TGTGCCAGCAGCACCATTAGCGGGAACTCCTACGAGCAGTACTTC. Full variable domain (missing parts from reference TRBV11-2 and TRBJ2-7): EAGVAQSPRYKIIEKRQSVAFWCNPISGHATLYWYQQILGQGPKLLIQFQNNGVVDDSQLPKDRFSAERLKGVDSTLKIQPAKLEDSAVYLCASSTISGNSYEQYFGPGTRLTVT.

The chain employs TRBV19 and TRBJ2-7; TRBD2 agrees at 8 bases. Germline V gene lookup returns CDR1 LNHDA and CDR2 SQIVND (reference sequence). V dropped 5 bases and J dropped 2; count of bases not matched to a gene: 8. CDR3 length: 15 amino acids. Written as DNA, the CDR3 is TGTGCCAGTAGTGAACTAGCGGCTGCCGCCTACGAGCAGTACTTC. Translated, it gives CASSELAAAAYEQYF.

The chain joins TRBV4-1 to TRBJ2-7, with D unresolved. The CDR3 extends over 15 amino acids. V was pared by 5 bases and J by 0 bases, with 14 bases between. Germline-derived CDR1 and CDR2 are MGHRA and YSYEKL. CDR3 sequence: CASSSLPGSSYEQYF. CDR3 DNA sequence: TGCGCCAGCAGCTCCCTACCGGGTTCCTCCTACGAGCAGTACTTC.

The DNA of the CDR3 is TGTGCCAGCAGTGCCCCGGGGCCCCAGCATTTT. Translating gives CASSAPGPQHF. This chain uses TRBV25-1 with TRBJ1-5; D call uncertain. The ends were cut back, 4 bases at V and 9 bases at J, with 7 bases in the middle. Germline assignment: CDR1 MGHDK and CDR2 SYGVNS. This CDR3 spans 11 amino acids.

The chain carries TRBV6-5 and TRBJ1-1, with D possibly matching TRBD1 (6 bases). The V gene lost 6 bases and the J gene lost 10 bases, with 18 bases spanning the gap. CDR1 is MNHEY, CDR2 SVGAGI, per germline. This CDR3 comprises 13 residues. The CDR3 is CASSDTGLGRAFF. The CDR3 DNA follows: TGTGCCAGCAGCGATACAGGGTTAGGGAGAGCTTTCTTT.

This chain joins TRBV5-1 and TRBJ1-1, with 7 positions matching TRBD1. The CDR3 covers 14 residues. Germline CDR1 SGHRS, CDR2 YFSETQ. V lost 3 bases to trimming and J lost 7 bases; unmatched junction nucleotides: 9. The CDR3 sequence: CASSSGTAPREAFF. Written as DNA, the CDR3 is TGCGCCAGCAGCTCCGGGACAGCGCCGCGTGAAGCTTTCTTT.

This clone was seen once. The rearrangement uses TRBV5-4 and TRBJ1-2; 7 bases fit TRBD1. Germline values: CDR1 SGHNT, CDR2 YYREEE (reference sequence). The CDR3 contains 15 residues. V dropped 4 bases and J dropped 6; count of bases not matched to a gene: 12. CDR3 loop: CASSIGTERPNGYTF. In DNA, the CDR3 is TGTGCCAGCAGCATCGGGACAGAGCGACCAAATGGCTACACCTTC.

The chain has TRBV7-2 and TRBJ1-5; maybe TRBD1 (5 bases). Looked up from germline, CDR1 is SGHTA and CDR2 is FQGNSA. V lost 1 base, J lost 7 bases, and 20 bases lay in between. The CDR3 runs 17 residues. This CDR3 is CASSLGPGRARGQPQHF. DNA for the CDR3: TGTGCCAGCAGCTTAGGCCCCGGTAGGGCGCGGGGCCAGCCCCAGCATTTT.

The J gene is TRBJ2-7, the V gene TRBV30; a possible D gene is TRBD1 (5 bases). Looked up from germline, CDR1 is GTSNPN and CDR2 is SVGIG (reference sequence). The V and J ends lost 5 bases and 1 base respectively, with 12 bases between them. The CDR3 sequence is 13 residues long. The CDR3 DNA reads as TGTGCCTGGGGCAAGACAGTATCCTACGAGCAGTACTTC. As protein: CAWGKTVSYEQYF.

The V call is TRBV19, the J call TRBJ1-1; TRBD1 matches 9 bases. V lost 5 bases to trimming and J lost 8 bases; unmatched junction nucleotides: 9. Germline V CDR1 and CDR2: LNHDA, SQIVND (reference sequence). This CDR3 is built from 14 residues. The CDR3 loop is CASSHTGGSEEAFF. The CDR3 nucleotides read TGTGCCAGTAGTCATACAGGGGGCTCCGAGGAAGCTTTCTTT.

This chain's CDR3 is CASSPQDNQPQHF. CDR3 in DNA: TGTGCCAGCAGTCCCCAGGACAATCAGCCCCAGCATTTT. The chain employs TRBV2 and TRBJ1-5; D unclear. Germline V CDR1 and CDR2: SNHLY, FYNNEI. This CDR3 comprises 13 residues. Trimming removed 5 bases from V and 3 bases from J, with 8 bases in between.

This clone was counted a single time. The gene calls are TRBV11-2 and TRBJ2-7, with 7 bases identical to TRBD2. The J segment lost 5 bases and the V segment lost 2 bases, leaving 18 bases of the junction unmatched. This CDR3 is 18 amino acids long. Germline V gene lookup returns CDR1 SGHAT and CDR2 FQNNGV. CDR3 protein: CASSLYVLVREYVHEQYF. CDR3 coding DNA: TGTGCCAGCAGCTTATATGTTTTGGTGCGGGAGTACGTCCACGAGCAGTACTTC. Complete variable domain (other parts from reference TRBV11-2 and TRBJ2-7): EAGVAQSPRYKIIEKRQSVAFWCNPISGHATLYWYQQILGQGPKLLIQFQNNGVVDDSQLPKDRFSAERLKGVDSTLKIQPAKLEDSAVYLCASSLYVLVREYVHEQYFGPGTRLTVT.

V gene TRBV19 combines with J gene TRBJ2-3, with 8 bases that match TRBD1. Germline loops: CDR1 LNHDA, CDR2 SQIVND (reference sequence). J gave up 0 bases and V 7 bases, and 3 bases lay outside the gene matches. There are 14 residues in the CDR3. CDR3 amino acids: CASTRTGSTDTQYF. The CDR3 region has the DNA TGTGCCAGTACCCGGACAGGGAGCACAGATACGCAGTATTTT.

This clone has more than one count but fewer than ten. The chain is built from TRBV11-3 and TRBJ2-7, with a possible D match to TRBD1 (5 bases). Trimming pared 6 bases from V and 0 bases from J, leaving 15 bases between. This CDR3 is built from 15 residues. Germline CDR1 and CDR2: SGHNT and YENEEA. The CDR3 region is CASRGQGYRSYEQYF. As DNA, the CDR3 is TGTGCCAGCAGAGGGCAGGGTTACCGCTCCTACGAGCAGTACTTC.

The chain links TRBV5-4 to TRBJ2-2; 9 bases fit TRBD1. V was clipped by 2 bases and J by 6 bases; unmatched bases: 8. The CDR3 runs to 16 residues. CDR1 is SGHNT and CDR2 is YYREEE in the germline V gene (reference sequence). The CDR3 is CASSLGQGIGAGELFF. The CDR3 DNA follows: TGTGCCAGCAGCTTAGGACAGGGGATTGGCGCCGGGGAGCTGTTTTTT.

V gene TRBV18 combines with J gene TRBJ2-2, with D possibly being TRBD1 (5 bases). Trimming took off 2 bases at V and 6 bases at J, with 10 bases between the two ends. Germline-derived CDR1 and CDR2 are KGHSH and LQKENI. CDR3 length: 14 residues. The CDR3 DNA is TGTGCCAGCTCACCATCCAGGGCGGCCGGGGAGCTGTTTTTT. Encoded protein: CASSPSRAAGELFF.

This chain uses TRBV2 with TRBJ2-5; a weak D match, TRBD2 (6 bases). Trimming cost V 4 bases and J 5 bases, with 14 bases left between them. CDR3 length equals 14 residues. Per the germline V gene, CDR1 is SNHLY and CDR2 is FYNNEI. The CDR3 bases are TGTGCCAGCAGTGCTGGACCAAGCGGGGAGACCCAGTACTTC. This encodes CASSAGPSGETQYF.

This clone was picked up one time. V usage is TRBV30 and J usage is TRBJ2-7, with 7 bases aligning to TRBD1. This CDR3 has 12 amino acids. Germline V gene sequence: CDR1 GTSNPN, CDR2 SVGIG (reference sequence). Trimming at V came to 6 bases and at J to 4 bases, leaving 6 bases not matched to a gene. The CDR3 DNA reads as TGTGCCTGCTCATCAGGGGGATACGAGCAGTACTTC. Protein product: CACSSGGYEQYF. The full variable domain, its missing parts supplied by reference TRBV30 and TRBJ2-7, is SQTIHQWPATLVQPVGSPLSLECTVEGTSNPNLYWYRQAAGRGLQLLFYSVGIGQISSEVPQNLSASRPQDRQFILSSKKLLLSDSGFYLCACSSGGYEQYFGPGTRLTVT.

The V call is TRBV10-2, the J call TRBJ1-2; TRBD1 is a possible D gene (6 bases). V lost 4 bases, J lost 4 bases, and 13 bases lay in between. The germline gives CDR1 WSHSY, CDR2 SAAADI. The CDR3 contains 14 residues. Here the CDR3 reads CASSGDRGAYGYTF. The CDR3 DNA follows: TGCGCCAGCAGTGGCGACCGGGGGGCCTATGGCTACACCTTC.

This sequence joins TRBV18 and TRBJ1-4; 7 bases agree with TRBD1. Per germline, CDR1 KGHSH and CDR2 LQKENI. CDR3 length: 15 amino acids. With V trimmed by 6 bases and J by 5 bases, 9 bases remained unmatched. The CDR3 sequence is CASSPRQGANEKLFF. CDR3 nucleotides: TGTGCCAGCTCCCCGAGACAGGGTGCCAATGAAAAACTGTTTTTT.

This rearrangement joins TRBV5-1 to TRBJ2-1; D might be TRBD2 (6 bases). Trimming cost V 0 bases and J 10 bases, with 14 bases left between them. This CDR3 region has 14 residues. Germline-derived CDR1 and CDR2 are SGHRS and YFSETQ. CDR3 loop: CASSLGNRDSEQFF. The CDR3 region has the DNA TGCGCCAGCAGCTTGGGGAACCGGGACTCCGAGCAGTTCTTC.

V usage is TRBV27 and J usage is TRBJ2-7, with 8 bases aligning to TRBD1. CDR3 size: 17 residues. V was pared by 5 bases and J by 0 bases, with 12 bases of the junction left unmatched. Looked up from germline, CDR1 is MNHEY and CDR2 is SMNVEV (reference sequence). CDR3 protein: CASSIRGQGPSSYEQYF. CDR3 DNA: TGTGCCAGCAGTATCCGCGGACAGGGCCCCAGCTCCTACGAGCAGTACTTC.